The clone carrying this T cell receptor (beta chain) is a singleton in its sample. Its antigen is unidentified. The data derive from a study of T cell responses to AZD1222 COVID-19 vaccine. Regarding the study as a whole: Dominant CD4 TCR responses targeted spike regions 160-218 and 743-854. Only six or seven AZD1222 recipients tested seropositive at baseline. Donors skewed white British and female; clonal diversity was possibly underestimated.

Pooled samples include second doses given at about 4 or 12 weeks. The table came from immunoSEQ multiplex PCR; TCRdb's copy has only in-frame clones and leaves some out. There are 150,000 to 200,000 clones in the sample; 88% occur only once, and around 10% lies in the top ten. The receptor comes from an adult who received the AZD1222 COVID-19 vaccine. The source was peripheral blood, collected 28 days after the second AZD1222 dose.

Written as DNA, the CDR3 is TGCGCCGTGGCGGGACAGAGCCTCACAGATTATGAGTATTTT. Residues: CAVAGQSLTDYEYF. This chain joins TRBV23-1 and TRBJ2-3; tentatively, D is TRBD1 (7 bases). TRBV23-1 is reported as an ORF; its role is uncertain. V dropped 11 bases and J dropped 13 bases, with 28 bases sitting between them. This CDR3 region has 14 residues.